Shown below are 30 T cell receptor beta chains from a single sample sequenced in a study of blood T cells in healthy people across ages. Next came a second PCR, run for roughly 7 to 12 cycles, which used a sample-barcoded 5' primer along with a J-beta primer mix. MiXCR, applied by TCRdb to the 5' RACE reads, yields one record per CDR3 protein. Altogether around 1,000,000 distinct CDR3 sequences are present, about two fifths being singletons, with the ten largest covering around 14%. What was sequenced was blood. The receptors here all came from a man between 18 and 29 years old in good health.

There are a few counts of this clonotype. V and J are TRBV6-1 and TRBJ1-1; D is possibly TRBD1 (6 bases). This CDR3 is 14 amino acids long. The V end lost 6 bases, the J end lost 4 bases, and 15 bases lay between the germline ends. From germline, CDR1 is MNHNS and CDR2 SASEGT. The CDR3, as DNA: TGTGCCAGCAGCTACCGACACAGGGTCACTGAAGCTTTCTTT. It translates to CASSYRHRVTEAFF.

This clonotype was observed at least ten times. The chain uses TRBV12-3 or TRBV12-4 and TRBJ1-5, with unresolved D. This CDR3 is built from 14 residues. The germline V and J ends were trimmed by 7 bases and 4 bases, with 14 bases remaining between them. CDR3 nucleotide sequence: TGTGCCAGCACTGCCGATCAGAGGAATCAGCCCCAGCATTTT. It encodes CASTADQRNQPQHF.

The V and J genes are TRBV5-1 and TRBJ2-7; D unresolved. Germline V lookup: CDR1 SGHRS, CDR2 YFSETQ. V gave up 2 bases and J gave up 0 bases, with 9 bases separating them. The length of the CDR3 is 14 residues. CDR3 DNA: TGCGCCAGCAGCTTAAACACCGGCTCCTACGAGCAGTACTTC. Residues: CASSLNTGSYEQYF.

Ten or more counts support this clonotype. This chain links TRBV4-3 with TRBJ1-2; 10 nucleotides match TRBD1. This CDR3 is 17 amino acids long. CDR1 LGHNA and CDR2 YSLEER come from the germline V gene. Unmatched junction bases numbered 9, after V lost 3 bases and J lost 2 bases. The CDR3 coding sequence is TGCGCCAGCAGCCAGGGACAGGGGCCATCTGTAAACTATGGCTACACCTTC. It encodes CASSQGQGPSVNYGYTF.

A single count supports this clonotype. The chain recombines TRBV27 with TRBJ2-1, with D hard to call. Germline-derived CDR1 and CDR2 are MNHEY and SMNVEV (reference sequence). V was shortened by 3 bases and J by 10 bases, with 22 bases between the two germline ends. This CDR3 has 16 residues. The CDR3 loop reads CASSFVIGRIPWEQFF. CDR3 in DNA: TGTGCCAGCAGTTTCGTCATTGGTCGCATTCCATGGGAGCAGTTCTTC.

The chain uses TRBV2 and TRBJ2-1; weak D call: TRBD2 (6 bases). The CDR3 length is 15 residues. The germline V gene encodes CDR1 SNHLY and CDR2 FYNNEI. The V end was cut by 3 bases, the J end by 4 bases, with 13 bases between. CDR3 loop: CASSDYSGEYNEQFF. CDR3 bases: TGTGCCAGCAGTGATTATTCGGGGGAATACAATGAGCAGTTCTTC.

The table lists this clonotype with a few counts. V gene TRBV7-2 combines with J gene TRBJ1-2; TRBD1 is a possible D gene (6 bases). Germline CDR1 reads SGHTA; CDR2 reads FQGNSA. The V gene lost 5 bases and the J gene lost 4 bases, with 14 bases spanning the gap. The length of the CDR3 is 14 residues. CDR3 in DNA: TGTGCCAGCAGCGCAGGATCAGGGGCCTATGGCTACACCTTC. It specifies CASSAGSGAYGYTF.

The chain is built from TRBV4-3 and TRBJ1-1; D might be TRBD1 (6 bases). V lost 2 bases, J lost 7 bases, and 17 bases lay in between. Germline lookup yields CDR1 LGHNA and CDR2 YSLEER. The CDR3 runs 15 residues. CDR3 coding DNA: TGCGCCAGCAGCCAATGGAATCCGGGACAAAATGAAGCTTTCTTT. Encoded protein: CASSQWNPGQNEAFF.

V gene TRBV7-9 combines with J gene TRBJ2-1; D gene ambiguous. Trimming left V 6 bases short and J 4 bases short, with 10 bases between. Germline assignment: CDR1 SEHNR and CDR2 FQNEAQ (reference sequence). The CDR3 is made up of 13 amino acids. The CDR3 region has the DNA TGTGCCAGCAGAAAGCCCCTATACAATGAGCAGTTCTTC. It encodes CASRKPLYNEQFF.

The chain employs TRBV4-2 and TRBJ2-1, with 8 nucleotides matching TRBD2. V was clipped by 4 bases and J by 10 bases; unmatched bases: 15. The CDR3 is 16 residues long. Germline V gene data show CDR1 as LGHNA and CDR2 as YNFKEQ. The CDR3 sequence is CASSLVFRRGGEEQFF. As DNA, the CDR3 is TGTGCCAGCAGCCTTGTATTTCGTCGGGGGGGCGAGGAGCAGTTCTTC.

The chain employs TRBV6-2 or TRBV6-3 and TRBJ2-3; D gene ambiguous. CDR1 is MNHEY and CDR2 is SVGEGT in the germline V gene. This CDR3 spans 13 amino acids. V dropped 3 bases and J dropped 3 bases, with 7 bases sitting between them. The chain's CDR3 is CASSYFRTDTQYF. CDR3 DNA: TGTGCCAGCAGTTATTTCAGGACAGATACGCAGTATTTT.

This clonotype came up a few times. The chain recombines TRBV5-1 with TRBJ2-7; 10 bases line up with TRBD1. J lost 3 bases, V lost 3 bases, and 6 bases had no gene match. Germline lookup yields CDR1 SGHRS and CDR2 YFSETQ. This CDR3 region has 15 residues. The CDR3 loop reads CASSYSRTGGYEQYF. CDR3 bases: TGCGCCAGCAGCTACTCCAGGACAGGGGGCTACGAGCAGTACTTC.

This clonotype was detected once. CDR3 in DNA: TGCGCCAGCAGGCGGGTCATGTTCCTGGAAGTTGAAGGTTACGAGCAGTACTTC. Its protein product is CASRRVMFLEVEGYEQYF. The genes are TRBV5-1 and TRBJ2-7; D might be TRBD2 (5 bases). The V and J ends lost 5 bases and 4 bases respectively, with 28 bases between them. The CDR3 runs 18 residues. From germline, CDR1 is SGHRS and CDR2 YFSETQ. The full variable domain, in which reference TRBV5-1 and TRBJ2-7 provide the parts outside the CDR3, is KAGVTQTPRYLIKTRGQQVTLSCSPISGHRSVSWYQQTPGQGLQFLFEYFSETQRNKGNFPGRFSGRQFSNSRSEMNVSTLELGDSALYLCASRRVMFLEVEGYEQYFGPGTRLTVT.

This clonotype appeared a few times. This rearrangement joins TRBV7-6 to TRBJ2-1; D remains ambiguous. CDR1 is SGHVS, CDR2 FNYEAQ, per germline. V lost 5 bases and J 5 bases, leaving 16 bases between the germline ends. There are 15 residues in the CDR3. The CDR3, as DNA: TGTGCCAGCAGCCCGAGGTCGGGCACTAACAATGAGCAGTTCTTC. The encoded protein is CASSPRSGTNNEQFF.

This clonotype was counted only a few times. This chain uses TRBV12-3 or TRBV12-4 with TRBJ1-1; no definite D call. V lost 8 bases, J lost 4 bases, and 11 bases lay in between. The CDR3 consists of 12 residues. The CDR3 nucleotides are TGTGCCAGCCAGCGGGAGGGCACTGAAGCTTTCTTT. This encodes CASQREGTEAFF.

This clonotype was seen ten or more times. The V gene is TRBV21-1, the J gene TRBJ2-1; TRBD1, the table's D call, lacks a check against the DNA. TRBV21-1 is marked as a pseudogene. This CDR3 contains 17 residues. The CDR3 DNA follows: TGTGCCAGCAGCAAAGCGGAGGATGACAGAAACTACAATGAGCAGTTCTTC. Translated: CASSKAEDDRNYNEQFF.

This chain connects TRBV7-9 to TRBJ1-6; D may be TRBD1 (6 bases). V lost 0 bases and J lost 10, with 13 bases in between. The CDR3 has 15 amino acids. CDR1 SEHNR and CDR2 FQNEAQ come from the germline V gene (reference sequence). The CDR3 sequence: CASSLASGARSPLHF. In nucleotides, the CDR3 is TGTGCCAGCAGCTTAGCGTCAGGGGCGAGATCACCCCTCCACTTT. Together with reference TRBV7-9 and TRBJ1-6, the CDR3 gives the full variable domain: DTGVSQNPRHKITKRGQNVTFRCDPISEHNRLYWYRQTLGQGPEFLTYFQNEAQLEKSRLLSDRFSAERPKGSFSTLEIQRTEQGDSAMYLCASSLASGARSPLHFGNGTRLTVT.

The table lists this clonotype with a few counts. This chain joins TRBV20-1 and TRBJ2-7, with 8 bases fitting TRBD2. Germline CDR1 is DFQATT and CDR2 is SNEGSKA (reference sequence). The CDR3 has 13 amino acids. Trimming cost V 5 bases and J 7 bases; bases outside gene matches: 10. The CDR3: CSASPGGGNEQYF. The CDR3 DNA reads TGCAGTGCTTCCCCGGGGGGGGGCAATGAGCAGTACTTC.

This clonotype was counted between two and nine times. The CDR3 DNA sequence: TGTGCCAGCAGCCTGACAGGGCAAACTGAAGCTTTCTTT. Translating it yields CASSLTGQTEAFF. The chain joins TRBV12-3 or TRBV12-4 to TRBJ1-1; 7 bases align to TRBD1. This CDR3 is built from 13 residues. J was trimmed by 5 bases and V by 6 bases; bases with no gene match: 6.

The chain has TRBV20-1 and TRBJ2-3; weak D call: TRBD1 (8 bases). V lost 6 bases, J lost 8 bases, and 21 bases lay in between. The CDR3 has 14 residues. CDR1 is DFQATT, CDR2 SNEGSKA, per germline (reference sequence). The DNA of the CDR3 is TGCAGTGCCGGAGAGGCGTACAGGGGGGGTACGCAGTATTTT. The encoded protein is CSAGEAYRGGTQYF.

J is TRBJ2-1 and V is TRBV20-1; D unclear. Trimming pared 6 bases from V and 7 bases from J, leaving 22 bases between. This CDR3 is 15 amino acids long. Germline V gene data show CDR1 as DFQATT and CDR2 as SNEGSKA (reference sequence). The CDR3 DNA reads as TGCAGTGCCCACCCCTCATCACGGGCCTTAAATGAGCAGTTCTTC. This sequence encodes CSAHPSSRALNEQFF.

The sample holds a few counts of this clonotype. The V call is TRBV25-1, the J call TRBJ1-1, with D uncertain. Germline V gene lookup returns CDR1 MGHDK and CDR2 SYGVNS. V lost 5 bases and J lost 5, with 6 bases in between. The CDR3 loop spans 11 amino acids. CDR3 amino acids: CASSRQTEAFF. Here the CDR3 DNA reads TGTGCCAGCAGTAGGCAAACTGAAGCTTTCTTT.

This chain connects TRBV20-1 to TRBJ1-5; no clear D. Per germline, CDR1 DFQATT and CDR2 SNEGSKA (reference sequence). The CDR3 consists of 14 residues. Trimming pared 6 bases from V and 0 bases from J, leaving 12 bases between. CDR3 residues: CSARESYSNQPQHF. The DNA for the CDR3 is TGCAGTGCCCGGGAAAGCTATAGCAATCAGCCCCAGCATTTT.

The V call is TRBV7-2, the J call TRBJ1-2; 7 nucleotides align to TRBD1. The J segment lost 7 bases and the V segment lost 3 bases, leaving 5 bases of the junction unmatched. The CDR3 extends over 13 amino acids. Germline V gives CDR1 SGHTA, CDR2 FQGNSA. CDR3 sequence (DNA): TGTGCCAGCAGCTTTGTTGAGGGGGCTGGCTACACCTTC. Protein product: CASSFVEGAGYTF.

The CDR3 protein is CASSLDPRYGYTF. The CDR3 DNA reads as TGTGCCAGCAGTCTGGACCCTAGATATGGCTACACCTTC. V gene TRBV27 combines with J gene TRBJ1-2, with D unresolved. V shed 5 bases and J shed 5 bases, with 12 bases lying between them. The CDR3 has 13 amino acids. Per the germline V gene, CDR1 is MNHEY and CDR2 is SMNVEV (reference sequence).

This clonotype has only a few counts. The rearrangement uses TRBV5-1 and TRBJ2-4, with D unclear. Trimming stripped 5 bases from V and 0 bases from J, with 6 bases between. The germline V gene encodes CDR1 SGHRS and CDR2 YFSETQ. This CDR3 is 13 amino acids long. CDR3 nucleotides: TGCGCCAGCAGTGATTTAGCCAAAAACATTCAGTACTTC. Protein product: CASSDLAKNIQYF.

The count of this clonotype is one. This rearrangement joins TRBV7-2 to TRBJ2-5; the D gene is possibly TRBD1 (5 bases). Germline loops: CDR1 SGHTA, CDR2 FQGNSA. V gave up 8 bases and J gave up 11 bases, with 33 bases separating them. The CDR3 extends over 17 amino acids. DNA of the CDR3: TGTGCCAGCGGCGATAACCCTTTTGCAGGGTCCTACAATGAGCAGTACTTC. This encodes CASGDNPFAGSYNEQYF.

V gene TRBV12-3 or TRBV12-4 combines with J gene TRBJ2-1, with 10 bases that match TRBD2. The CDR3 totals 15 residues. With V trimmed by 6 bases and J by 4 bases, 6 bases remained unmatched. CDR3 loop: CASRTSGGEYNEQFF. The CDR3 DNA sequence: TGTGCCAGCAGAACCAGCGGGGGGGAATACAATGAGCAGTTCTTC.

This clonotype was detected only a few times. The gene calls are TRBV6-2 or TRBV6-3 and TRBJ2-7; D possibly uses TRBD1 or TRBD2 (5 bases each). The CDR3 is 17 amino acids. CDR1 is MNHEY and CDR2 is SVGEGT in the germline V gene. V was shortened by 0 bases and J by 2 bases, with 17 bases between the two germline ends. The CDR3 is CASSYSTRDGRTYEQYF. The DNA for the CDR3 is TGTGCCAGCAGTTACTCGACCCGGGACGGGCGGACCTACGAGCAGTACTTC.

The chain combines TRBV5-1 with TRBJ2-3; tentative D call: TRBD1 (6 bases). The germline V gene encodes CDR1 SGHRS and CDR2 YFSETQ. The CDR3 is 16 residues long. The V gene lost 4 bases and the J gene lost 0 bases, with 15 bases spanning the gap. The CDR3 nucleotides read TGCGCCAGCAGCACCGCCAGGGGTACTAGCACAGATACGCAGTATTTT. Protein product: CASSTARGTSTDTQYF.